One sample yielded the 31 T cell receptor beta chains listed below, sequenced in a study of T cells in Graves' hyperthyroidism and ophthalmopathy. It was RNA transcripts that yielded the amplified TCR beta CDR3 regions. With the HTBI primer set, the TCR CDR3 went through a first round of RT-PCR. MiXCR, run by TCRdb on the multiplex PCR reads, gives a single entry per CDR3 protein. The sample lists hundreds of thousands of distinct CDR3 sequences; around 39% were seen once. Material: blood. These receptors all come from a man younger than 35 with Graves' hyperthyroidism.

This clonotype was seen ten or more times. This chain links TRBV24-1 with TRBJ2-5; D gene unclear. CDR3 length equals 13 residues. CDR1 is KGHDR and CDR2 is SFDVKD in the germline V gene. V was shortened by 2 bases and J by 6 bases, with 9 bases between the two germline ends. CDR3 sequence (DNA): TGTGCCACCAGTGATTCCCCCGGAAAGACCCAGTACTTC. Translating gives CATSDSPGKTQYF.

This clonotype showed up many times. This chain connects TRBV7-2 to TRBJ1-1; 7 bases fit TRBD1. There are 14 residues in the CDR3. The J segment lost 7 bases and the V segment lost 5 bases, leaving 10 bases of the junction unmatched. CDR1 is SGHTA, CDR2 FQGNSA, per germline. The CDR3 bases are TGTGCCAGCAGCAAGACAGGGCTGCAGGATGAAGCTTTCTTT. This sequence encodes CASSKTGLQDEAFF.

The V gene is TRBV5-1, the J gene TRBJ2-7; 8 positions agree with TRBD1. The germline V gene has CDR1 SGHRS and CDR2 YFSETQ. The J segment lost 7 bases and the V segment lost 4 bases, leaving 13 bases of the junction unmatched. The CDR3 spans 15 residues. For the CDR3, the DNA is TGCGCCAGCAGCAGTGGACAGGGAGCCTCGGGGGAGCAGTACTTC. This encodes CASSSGQGASGEQYF.

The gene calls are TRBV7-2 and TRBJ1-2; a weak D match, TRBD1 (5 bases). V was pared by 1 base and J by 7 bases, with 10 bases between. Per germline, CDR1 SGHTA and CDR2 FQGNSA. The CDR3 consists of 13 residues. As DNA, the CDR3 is TGTGCCAGCAGCTTAGGCAGGGCGGTTGGCTACACCTTC. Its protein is CASSLGRAVGYTF. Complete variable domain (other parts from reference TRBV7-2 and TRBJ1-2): GAGVSQSPSNKVTEKGKDVELRCDPISGHTALYWYRQSLGQGLEFLIYFQGNSAPDKSGLPSDRFSAERTGGSVSTLTIQRTQQEDSAVYLCASSLGRAVGYTFGSGTRLTVV.

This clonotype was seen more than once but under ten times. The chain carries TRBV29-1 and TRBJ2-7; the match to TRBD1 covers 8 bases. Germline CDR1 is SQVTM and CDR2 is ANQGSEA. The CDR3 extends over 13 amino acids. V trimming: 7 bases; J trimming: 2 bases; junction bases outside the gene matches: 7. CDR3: CSARQGTTYEQYF. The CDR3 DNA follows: TGCAGCGCTCGACAGGGGACCACCTACGAGCAGTACTTC.

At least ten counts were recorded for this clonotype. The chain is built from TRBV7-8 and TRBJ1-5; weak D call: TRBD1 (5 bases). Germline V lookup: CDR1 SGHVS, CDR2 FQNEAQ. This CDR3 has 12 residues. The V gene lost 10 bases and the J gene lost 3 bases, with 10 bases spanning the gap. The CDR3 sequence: CATGDPNQPQHF. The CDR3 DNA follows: TGTGCCACCGGGGACCCCAATCAGCCCCAGCATTTT.

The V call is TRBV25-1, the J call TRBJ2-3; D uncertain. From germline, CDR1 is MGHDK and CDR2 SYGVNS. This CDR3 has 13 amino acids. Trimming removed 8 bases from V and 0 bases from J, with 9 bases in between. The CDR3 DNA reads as TGTGCCAGCGCCCTCCCTAGCACAGATACGCAGTATTTT. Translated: CASALPSTDTQYF.

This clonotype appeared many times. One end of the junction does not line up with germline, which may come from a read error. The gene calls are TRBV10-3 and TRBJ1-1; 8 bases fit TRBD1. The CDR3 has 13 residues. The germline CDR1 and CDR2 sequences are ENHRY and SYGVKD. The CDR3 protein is CASSYGTGTEAFF. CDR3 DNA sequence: TGTGCCAGCAGTTACGGGACAGGCACTGAAGCTTTCTTT.

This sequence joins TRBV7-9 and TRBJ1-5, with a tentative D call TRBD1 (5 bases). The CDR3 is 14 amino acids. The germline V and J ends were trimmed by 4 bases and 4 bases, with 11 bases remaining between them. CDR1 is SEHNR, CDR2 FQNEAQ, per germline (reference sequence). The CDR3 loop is CASSSSTVNQPQHF. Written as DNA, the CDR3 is TGTGCCAGCAGCTCCTCGACAGTTAATCAGCCCCAGCATTTT.

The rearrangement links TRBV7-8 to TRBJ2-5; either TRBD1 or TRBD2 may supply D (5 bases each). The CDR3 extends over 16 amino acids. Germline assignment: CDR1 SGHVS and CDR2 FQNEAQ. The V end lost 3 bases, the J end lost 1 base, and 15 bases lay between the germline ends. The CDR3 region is CASSFISGLPQETQYF. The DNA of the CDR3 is TGTGCCAGCAGCTTTATTTCGGGGCTCCCCCAAGAGACCCAGTACTTC.

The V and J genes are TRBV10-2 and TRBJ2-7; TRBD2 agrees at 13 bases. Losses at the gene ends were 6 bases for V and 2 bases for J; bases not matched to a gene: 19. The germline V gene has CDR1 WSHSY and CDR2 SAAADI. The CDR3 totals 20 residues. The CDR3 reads CASSQDTLLTGLAGTYEQYF. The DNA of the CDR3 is TGCGCCAGCAGCCAAGATACCCTCTTGACGGGACTAGCGGGGACCTACGAGCAGTACTTC.

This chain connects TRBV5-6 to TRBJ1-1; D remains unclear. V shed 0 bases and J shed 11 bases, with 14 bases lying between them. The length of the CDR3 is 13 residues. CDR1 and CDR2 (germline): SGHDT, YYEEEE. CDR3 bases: TGTGCCAGCAGCTTGGACCCCACCGCCTTCGCTTTCTTT. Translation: CASSLDPTAFAFF.

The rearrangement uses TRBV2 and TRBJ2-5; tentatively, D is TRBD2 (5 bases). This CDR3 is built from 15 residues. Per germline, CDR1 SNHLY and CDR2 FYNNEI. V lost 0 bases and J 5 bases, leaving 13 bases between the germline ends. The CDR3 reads CASSEANAKRETQYF. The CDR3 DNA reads TGTGCCAGCAGTGAAGCTAACGCGAAGCGGGAGACCCAGTACTTC.

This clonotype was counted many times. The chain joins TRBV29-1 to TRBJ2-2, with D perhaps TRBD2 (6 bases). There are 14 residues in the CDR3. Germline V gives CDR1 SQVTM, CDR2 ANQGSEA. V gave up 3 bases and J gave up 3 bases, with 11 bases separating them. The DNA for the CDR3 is TGCAGCGTTGATAATGGAGGGGACACCGGGGAGCTGTTTTTT. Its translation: CSVDNGGDTGELFF.

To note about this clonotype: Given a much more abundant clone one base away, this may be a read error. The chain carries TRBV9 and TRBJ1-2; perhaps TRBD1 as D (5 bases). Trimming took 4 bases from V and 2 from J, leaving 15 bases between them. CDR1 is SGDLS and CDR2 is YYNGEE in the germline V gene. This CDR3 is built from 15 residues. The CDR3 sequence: CASSSSGGSNYGYTF. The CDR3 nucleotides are TGTGCCAGCAGCTCAAGTGGGGGGTCCAACTATGGCTACACCTTC. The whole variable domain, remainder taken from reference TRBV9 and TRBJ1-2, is DSGVTQTPKHLITATGQRVTLRCSPRSGDLSVYWYQQSLDQGLQFLIQYYNGEERAKGNILERFSAQQFPDLHSELNLSSLELGDSALYFCASSSSGGSNYGYTFGSGTRLTVV.

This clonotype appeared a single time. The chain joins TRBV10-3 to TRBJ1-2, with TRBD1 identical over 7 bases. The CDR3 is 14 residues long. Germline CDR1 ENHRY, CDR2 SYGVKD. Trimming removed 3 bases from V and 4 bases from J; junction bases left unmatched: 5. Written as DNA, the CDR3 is TGTGCCATCAGTGATGACAGGGCACGCTATGGCTACACCTTC. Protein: CAISDDRARYGYTF.

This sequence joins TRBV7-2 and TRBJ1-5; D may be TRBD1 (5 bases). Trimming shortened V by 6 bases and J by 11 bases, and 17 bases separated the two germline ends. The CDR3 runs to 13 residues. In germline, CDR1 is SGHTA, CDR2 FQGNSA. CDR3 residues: CASRDGLAGAQHF. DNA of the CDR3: TGTGCCAGCAGAGACGGACTAGCGGGGGCCCAGCATTTT.

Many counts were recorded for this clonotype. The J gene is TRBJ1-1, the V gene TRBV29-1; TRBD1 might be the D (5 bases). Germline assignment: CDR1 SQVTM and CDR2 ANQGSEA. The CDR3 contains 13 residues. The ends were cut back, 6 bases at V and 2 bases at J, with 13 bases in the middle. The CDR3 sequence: CSVGKTANTEAFF. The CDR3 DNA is TGCAGCGTAGGTAAGACAGCTAACACTGAAGCTTTCTTT.

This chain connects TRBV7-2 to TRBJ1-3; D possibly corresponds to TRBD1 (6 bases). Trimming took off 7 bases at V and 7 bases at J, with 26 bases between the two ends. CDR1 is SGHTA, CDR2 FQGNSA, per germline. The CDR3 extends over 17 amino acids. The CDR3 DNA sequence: TGTGCCAGCACCCCACATAACCGGGACACAGCGGGGAACACCATATATTTT. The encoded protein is CASTPHNRDTAGNTIYF.

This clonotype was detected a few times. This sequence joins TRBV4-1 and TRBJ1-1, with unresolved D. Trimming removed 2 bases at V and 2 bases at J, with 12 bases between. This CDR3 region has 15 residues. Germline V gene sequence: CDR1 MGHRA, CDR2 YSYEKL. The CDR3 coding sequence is TGCGCCAGCAGCCAAACACGGAACAGCAACACTGAAGCTTTCTTT. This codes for CASSQTRNSNTEAFF.

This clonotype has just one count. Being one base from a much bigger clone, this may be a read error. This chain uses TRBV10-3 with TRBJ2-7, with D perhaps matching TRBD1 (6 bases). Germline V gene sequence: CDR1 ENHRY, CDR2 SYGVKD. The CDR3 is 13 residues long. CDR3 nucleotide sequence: TGTGCCATCAGTAAAGGAAACAGACAGGAGCAGTGCTTC. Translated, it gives CAISKGNRQEQCF.

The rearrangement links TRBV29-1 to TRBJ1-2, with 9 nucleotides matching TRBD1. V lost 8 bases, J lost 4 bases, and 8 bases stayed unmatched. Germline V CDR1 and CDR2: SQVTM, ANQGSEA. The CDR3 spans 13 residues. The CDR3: CSLGQGNLYGYTF. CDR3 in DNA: TGCAGCTTGGGACAGGGAAACCTCTATGGCTACACCTTC.

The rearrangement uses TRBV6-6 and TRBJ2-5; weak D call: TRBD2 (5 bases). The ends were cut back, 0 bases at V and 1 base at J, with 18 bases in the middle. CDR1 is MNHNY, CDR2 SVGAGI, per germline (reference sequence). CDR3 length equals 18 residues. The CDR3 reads CASSYSASRPLPQETQYF. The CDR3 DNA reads TGTGCCAGCAGTTACTCGGCTAGCAGACCTCTTCCCCAAGAGACCCAGTACTTC.

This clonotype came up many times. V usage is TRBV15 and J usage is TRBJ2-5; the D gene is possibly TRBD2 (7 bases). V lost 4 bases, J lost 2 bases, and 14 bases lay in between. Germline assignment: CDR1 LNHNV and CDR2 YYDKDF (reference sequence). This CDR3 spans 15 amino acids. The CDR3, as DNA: TGTGCCACCAGCAATCGGGGGGCCCCACAAGAGACCCAGTACTTC. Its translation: CATSNRGAPQETQYF.

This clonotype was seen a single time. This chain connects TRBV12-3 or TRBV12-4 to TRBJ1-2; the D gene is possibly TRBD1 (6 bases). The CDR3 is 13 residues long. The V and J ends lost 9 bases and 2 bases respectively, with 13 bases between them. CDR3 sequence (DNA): TGTGCCAGTTATGGGCAGGGGAACTATGGCTACACCTTC. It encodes CASYGQGNYGYTF.

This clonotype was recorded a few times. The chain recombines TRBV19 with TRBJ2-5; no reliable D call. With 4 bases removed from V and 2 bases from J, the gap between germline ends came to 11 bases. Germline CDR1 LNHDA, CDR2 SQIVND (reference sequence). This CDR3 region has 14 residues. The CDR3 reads CASSRLGRQETQYF. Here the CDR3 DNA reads TGTGCCAGTAGTAGATTGGGTCGTCAAGAGACCCAGTACTTC. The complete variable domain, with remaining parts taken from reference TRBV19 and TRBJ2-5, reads DGGITQSPKYLFRKEGQNVTLSCEQNLNHDAMYWYRQDPGQGLRLIYYSQIVNDFQKGDIAEGYSVSREKKESFPLTVTSAQKNPTAFYLCASSRLGRQETQYFGPGTRLLVL.

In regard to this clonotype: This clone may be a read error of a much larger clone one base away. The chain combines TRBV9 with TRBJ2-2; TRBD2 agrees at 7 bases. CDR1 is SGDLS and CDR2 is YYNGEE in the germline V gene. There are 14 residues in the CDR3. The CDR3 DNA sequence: TGTGCCAGCAGCCACGGGAGGACCACCGGGGGGCTGTTTTTT. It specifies CASSHGRTTGGLFF. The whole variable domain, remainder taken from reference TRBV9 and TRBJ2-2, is DSGVTQTPKHLITATGQRVTLRCSPRSGDLSVYWYQQSLDQGLQFLIQYYNGEERAKGNILERFSAQQFPDLHSELNLSSLELGDSALYFCASSHGRTTGGLFFGEGSRLTVL.

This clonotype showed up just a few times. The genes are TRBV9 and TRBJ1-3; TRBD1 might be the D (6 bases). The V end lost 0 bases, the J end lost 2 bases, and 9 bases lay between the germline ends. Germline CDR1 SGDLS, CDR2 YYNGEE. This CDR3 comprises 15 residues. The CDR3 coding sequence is TGTGCCAGCAGCGTAGGAGGGGGTACTGGAAACACCATATATTTT. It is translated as CASSVGGGTGNTIYF.

CDR3 in amino acids: CASSNVGTANTEAFF. The CDR3 DNA follows: TGTGCCAGCAGTAACGTAGGTACGGCTAACACTGAAGCTTTCTTT. The chain links TRBV25-1 to TRBJ1-1; D is ambiguous. Trimming took off 5 bases at V and 2 bases at J, with 15 bases between the two ends. This CDR3 has 15 residues. The germline CDR1 and CDR2 sequences are MGHDK and SYGVNS.

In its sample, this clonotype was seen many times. CDR3 bases: TGTGCCAGCAGCTTCTCACTAGCGGGAGGGCCGCGTGAGCAGTACTTC. This sequence encodes CASSFSLAGGPREQYF. The chain combines TRBV7-6 with TRBJ2-7; 13 bases line up with TRBD2. CDR3 size: 16 residues. V was clipped by 3 bases and J by 7 bases; unmatched bases: 9. The germline gives CDR1 SGHVS, CDR2 FNYEAQ.

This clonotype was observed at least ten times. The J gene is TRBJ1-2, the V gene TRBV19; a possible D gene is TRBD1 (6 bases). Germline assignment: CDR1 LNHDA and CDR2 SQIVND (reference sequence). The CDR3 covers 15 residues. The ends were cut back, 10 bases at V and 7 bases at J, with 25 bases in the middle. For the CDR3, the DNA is TGTGCCACCCTCCTGCGTCCGGACAGTGTTTCTGGCTACACCTTC. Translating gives CATLLRPDSVSGYTF.